This T cell receptor beta chain came from a study of blood T cell repertoires in COVID-19. About the research overall: T cells, B-cell-depleted T cells, or PBMCs provided the cDNA or gDNA that served as material.

The table came from immunoSEQ multiplex PCR; TCRdb's copy has only in-frame clones and leaves some out. The profile covers 200,000 to 250,000 clones, with 87% appearing a single time and more than 10% taken by the ten largest. V lost 5 bases, J lost 1 base, and 3 bases stayed unmatched. The germline CDR1 and CDR2 sequences are SEHNR and FQNEAQ (reference sequence). The CDR3 has 15 residues. This sequence joins TRBV7-9 and TRBJ2-1; 9 bases align to TRBD2. The source of this sequence is a man aged 25-45 years who had recovered from COVID-19. The sample comprised PBMCs or T cells enriched from blood (not recorded which). The CDR3: CASSRLAGSYNEQFF. In nucleotides, the CDR3 is TGTGCCAGCAGCAGGCTAGCGGGGTCCTACAATGAGCAGTTCTTC.